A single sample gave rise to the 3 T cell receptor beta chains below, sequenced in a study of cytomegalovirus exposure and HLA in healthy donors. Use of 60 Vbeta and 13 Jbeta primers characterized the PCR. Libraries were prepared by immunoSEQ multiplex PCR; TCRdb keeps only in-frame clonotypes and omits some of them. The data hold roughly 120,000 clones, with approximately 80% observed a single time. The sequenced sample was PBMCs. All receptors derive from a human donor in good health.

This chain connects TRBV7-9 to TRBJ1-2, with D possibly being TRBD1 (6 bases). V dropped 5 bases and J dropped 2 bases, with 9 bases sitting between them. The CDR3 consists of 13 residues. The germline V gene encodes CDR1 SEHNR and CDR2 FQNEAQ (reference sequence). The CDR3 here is CASSGTGNYGYTF. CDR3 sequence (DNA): TGTGCCAGCAGCGGTACAGGGAACTATGGCTACACCTTC.

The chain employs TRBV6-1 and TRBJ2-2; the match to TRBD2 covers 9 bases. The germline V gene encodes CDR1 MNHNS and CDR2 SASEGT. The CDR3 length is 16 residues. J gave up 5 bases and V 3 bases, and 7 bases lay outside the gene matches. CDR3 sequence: CASSEVAGEITGELFF. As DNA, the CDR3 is TGTGCCAGCAGTGAGGTAGCGGGAGAGATAACCGGGGAGCTGTTTTTT.

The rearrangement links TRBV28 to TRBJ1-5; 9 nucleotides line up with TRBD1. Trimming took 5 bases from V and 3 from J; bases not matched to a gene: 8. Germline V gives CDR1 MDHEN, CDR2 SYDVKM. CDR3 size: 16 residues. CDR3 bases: TGTGCCAGCAGTATCGGGACAGGGAGTACCAATCAGCCCCAGCATTTT. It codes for CASSIGTGSTNQPQHF.